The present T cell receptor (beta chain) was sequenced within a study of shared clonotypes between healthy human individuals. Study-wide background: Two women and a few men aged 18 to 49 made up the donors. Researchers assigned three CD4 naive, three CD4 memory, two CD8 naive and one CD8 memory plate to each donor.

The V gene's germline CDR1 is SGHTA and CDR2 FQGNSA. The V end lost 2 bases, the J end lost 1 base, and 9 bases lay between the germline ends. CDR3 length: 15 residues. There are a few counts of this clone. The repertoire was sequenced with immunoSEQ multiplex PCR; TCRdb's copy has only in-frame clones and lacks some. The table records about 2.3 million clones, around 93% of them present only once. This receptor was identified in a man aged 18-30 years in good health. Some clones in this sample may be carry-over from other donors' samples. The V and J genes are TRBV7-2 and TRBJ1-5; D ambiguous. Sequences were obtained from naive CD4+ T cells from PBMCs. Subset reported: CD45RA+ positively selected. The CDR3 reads CASSLSIGSNQPQHF. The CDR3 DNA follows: TGTGCCAGCAGCTTAAGTATCGGCAGCAATCAGCCCCAGCATTTT.